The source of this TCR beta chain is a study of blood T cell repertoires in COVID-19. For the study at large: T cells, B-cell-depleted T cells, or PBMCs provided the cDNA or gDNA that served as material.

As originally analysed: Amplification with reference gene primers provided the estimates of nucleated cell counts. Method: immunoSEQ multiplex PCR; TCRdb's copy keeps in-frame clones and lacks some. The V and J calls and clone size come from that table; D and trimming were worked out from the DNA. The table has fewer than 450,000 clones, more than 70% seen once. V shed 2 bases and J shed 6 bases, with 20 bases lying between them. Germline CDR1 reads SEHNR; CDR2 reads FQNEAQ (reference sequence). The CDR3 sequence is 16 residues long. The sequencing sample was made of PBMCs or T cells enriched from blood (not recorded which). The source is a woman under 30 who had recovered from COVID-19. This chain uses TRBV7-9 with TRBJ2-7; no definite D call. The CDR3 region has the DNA TGTGCCAGCAGCTTAAGCGCCGAGTCGGCAACGTCCGAGCAGTACTTC. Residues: CASSLSAESATSEQYF.